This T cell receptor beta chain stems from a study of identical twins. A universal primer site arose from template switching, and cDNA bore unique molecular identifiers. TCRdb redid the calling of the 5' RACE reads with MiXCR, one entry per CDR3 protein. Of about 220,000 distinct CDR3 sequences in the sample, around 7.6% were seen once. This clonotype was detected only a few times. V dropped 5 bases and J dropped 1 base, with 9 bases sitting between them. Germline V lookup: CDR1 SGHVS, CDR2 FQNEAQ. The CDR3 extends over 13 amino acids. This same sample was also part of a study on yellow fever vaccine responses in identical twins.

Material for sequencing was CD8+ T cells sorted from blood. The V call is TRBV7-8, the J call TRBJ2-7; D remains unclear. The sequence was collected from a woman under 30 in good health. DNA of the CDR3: TGTGCCAGCAGCGTAGACATGTCCTACGAGCAGTACTTC. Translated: CASSVDMSYEQYF.